Only a few counts were recorded for the clone carrying this TCR beta chain. What it recognizes is unknown. The CDR3 consists of 13 residues. Germline V gene lookup returns CDR1 SNHLY and CDR2 FYNNEI. The ends were cut back, 8 bases at V and 6 bases at J, with 16 bases in the middle. Profiling relied on immunoSEQ multiplex PCR, and the TCRdb table lists in-frame clones only, not all of them. The table has approximately 98,000 clones, around 68% seen once. The data derive from a study of shared clonotypes between healthy human individuals. Whole-study context: The plates for each donor numbered three CD4 naive, three CD4 memory, two CD8 naive and one CD8 memory.

Points from the study as a whole: What limited the represented genetic and exposure-history diversity was the small number of donors. Relative to memory subsets, naive subsets generally showed larger estimated richness.

Sequences were obtained from memory CD8+ T cells sorted from blood. Specified subset: CD45RO+ cells pooled with CCR7-negative TemRA cells. This rearrangement joins TRBV2 to TRBJ1-2; D not certain. The origin of this receptor is a woman between 25 and 40 years old in good health. The CDR3 spells CASGLGREDGYTF. CDR3 nucleotide sequence: TGTGCCAGCGGACTCGGTAGGGAGGATGGCTACACCTTC.